What follows are 19 T cell receptor beta chains derived from one specimen sequenced in a study of siplizumab effects on memory and regulatory T cells. TCRdb's table, derived via immunoSEQ multiplex PCR, lists solely in-frame clones and lacks some. The table lists some 100,000 clones, approximately 92% of them singletons. The source material was non-Treg CD4+ T cells sorted from blood. The receptors here all came from a human donor in good health.

The V call is TRBV5-1, the J call TRBJ2-1; 9 bases map to TRBD2. Per germline, CDR1 SGHRS and CDR2 YFSETQ. This CDR3 comprises 16 residues. Unmatched junction bases numbered 7, after V lost 0 bases and J lost 6 bases. CDR3 region: CASSLGGGGAINEQFF. The CDR3 DNA sequence: TGCGCCAGCAGCTTGGGCGGCGGGGGGGCCATCAATGAGCAGTTCTTC.

The chain recombines TRBV4-1 with TRBJ1-4; D is possibly TRBD1 (6 bases). Trimming removed 0 bases from V and 7 bases from J, with 12 bases in between. Looked up from germline, CDR1 is MGHRA and CDR2 is YSYEKL. The CDR3 consists of 15 residues. CDR3 sequence reads: CASSQDVAGVEKLFF. For the CDR3, the DNA is TGCGCCAGCAGCCAAGATGTGGCAGGGGTTGAAAAACTGTTTTTT.

The gene calls are TRBV11-2 and TRBJ1-3; D unclear. The V gene's germline CDR1 is SGHAT and CDR2 FQNNGV. Trimming shortened V by 1 base and J by 0 bases, and 7 bases separated the two germline ends. The length of the CDR3 is 15 residues. CDR3 bases: TGTGCCAGCAGCTTAGCGGGGAACTCTGGAAACACCATATATTTT. Amino acid sequence: CASSLAGNSGNTIYF.

The rearrangement joins TRBV6-1 to TRBJ2-3; 14 bases match TRBD2. Trimming cost V 11 bases and J 3 bases; bases outside gene matches: 1. The CDR3 sequence is 13 residues long. The V gene's germline CDR1 is MNHNS and CDR2 SASEGT. The CDR3 is CARLAGGTDTQYF. CDR3 DNA sequence: TGTGCCCGACTAGCGGGGGGGACAGATACGCAGTATTTT.

The rearrangement joins TRBV11-2 to TRBJ1-3, with 8 bases identical to TRBD1. The trim removed 6 bases at V and 2 bases at J, leaving 0 bases unmatched. Germline assignment: CDR1 SGHAT and CDR2 FQNNGV. The CDR3 contains 13 residues. DNA for the CDR3: TGTGCCAGCAGACAGGGGGCTGGAAACACCATATATTTT. Translated: CASRQGAGNTIYF.

This clone was recorded once. The chain combines TRBV7-3 with TRBJ2-5, with 10 bases identical to TRBD2. The CDR3 loop spans 16 amino acids. Germline V CDR1 and CDR2: SGHTA, FQGTGA. The trim removed 5 bases at V and 4 bases at J, leaving 10 bases unmatched. CDR3 in DNA: TGTGCCAGCAGCCCCAACGGAGCGGGGGGGCTAGAGACCCAGTACTTC. This encodes CASSPNGAGGLETQYF.

The V gene is TRBV27, the J gene TRBJ2-7; maybe TRBD1 (6 bases). This CDR3 spans 14 amino acids. Germline V gene sequence: CDR1 MNHEY, CDR2 SMNVEV (reference sequence). The V gene lost 6 bases and the J gene lost 3 bases, with 15 bases spanning the gap. In nucleotides, the CDR3 is TGTGCCAGCAGCCCCGACAGGTTTCTCTACGAGCAGTACTTC. It yields the protein CASSPDRFLYEQYF.

The chain's CDR3 is CASSEIGKGPEQFF. Written as DNA, the CDR3 is TGTGCCAGCAGTGAAATCGGGAAGGGGCCAGAGCAGTTCTTC. This chain connects TRBV6-1 to TRBJ2-1, with D perhaps given as TRBD1 or TRBD2 (5 bases each). CDR1 is MNHNS, CDR2 SASEGT, per germline. V lost 2 bases to trimming and J lost 10 bases, with 15 bases between them. The CDR3 length is 14 residues.

The chain carries TRBV21-1 and TRBJ2-5; the table's D call of TRBD1 was not tested on the DNA. TRBV21-1 is deemed a pseudogene. This CDR3 spans 16 amino acids. The CDR3 DNA sequence: TGTGCCAGCAGCAAAGTAGGGCTGGACACTTACGGGACCCAGTACTTC. It codes for CASSKVGLDTYGTQYF.

This clone was counted a few times. The chain has TRBV30 and TRBJ1-1; D not resolved. This CDR3 is 13 amino acids long. Trimming pared 5 bases from V and 0 bases from J, leaving 10 bases between. Germline-derived CDR1 and CDR2 are GTSNPN and SVGIG (reference sequence). The CDR3 nucleotides read TGTGCCTGGTATCTCTACATGAACACTGAAGCTTTCTTT. Translating it yields CAWYLYMNTEAFF.

This rearrangement joins TRBV28 to TRBJ2-1, with 7 bases matching TRBD2. Germline CDR1 is MDHEN and CDR2 is SYDVKM. This CDR3 has 15 residues. Trimming took 3 bases from V and 2 from J; bases not matched to a gene: 4. The CDR3: CASSFSGLPYNEQFF. As DNA, the CDR3 is TGTGCCAGCAGTTTTAGCGGGTTGCCCTACAATGAGCAGTTCTTC.

This chain joins TRBV7-2 and TRBJ2-5, with D perhaps being TRBD1 or TRBD2 (6 bases each). V lost 5 bases and J 1 base, leaving 17 bases between the germline ends. CDR1 and CDR2 (germline): SGHTA, FQGNSA. The CDR3 extends over 16 amino acids. The chain's CDR3 is CASSPVARGLQETQYF. The CDR3 nucleotides are TGTGCCAGCAGCCCAGTCGCACGGGGGCTCCAAGAGACCCAGTACTTC. The variable domain in full, completed from reference TRBV7-2 and TRBJ2-5, reads GAGVSQSPSNKVTEKGKDVELRCDPISGHTALYWYRQSLGQGLEFLIYFQGNSAPDKSGLPSDRFSAERTGGSVSTLTIQRTQQEDSAVYLCASSPVARGLQETQYFGPGTRLLVL.

The CDR3 sequence is CASSQVGGRSNQPQHF. In DNA, the CDR3 is TGCGCCAGCAGCCAGGTAGGTGGACGGAGCAATCAGCCCCAGCATTTT. The chain is built from TRBV4-1 and TRBJ1-5; D gene unclear. There are 16 residues in the CDR3. V lost 3 bases and J lost 1, with 13 bases in between. Germline-derived CDR1 and CDR2 are MGHRA and YSYEKL.

The chain is built from TRBV14 and TRBJ2-4, with D perhaps assigned TRBD1 or TRBD2 (5 bases each). The CDR3 covers 18 residues. Deletions cut 5 bases from V and 0 bases from J, with 20 bases between. In germline, CDR1 is SGHDN, CDR2 FVKESK. The chain's CDR3 is CASSSGEGWGLAKNIQYF. The CDR3 DNA is TGTGCCAGCAGCTCAGGAGAAGGGTGGGGGTTAGCCAAAAACATTCAGTACTTC.

V and J are TRBV7-3 and TRBJ2-2, with D possibly being TRBD2 (5 bases). Germline V gene sequence: CDR1 SGHTA, CDR2 FQGTGA. This CDR3 region has 14 residues. V dropped 5 bases and J dropped 4 bases, with 11 bases sitting between them. The chain's CDR3 is CASSPGGSTGELFF. The CDR3 nucleotides are TGTGCCAGCAGCCCAGGAGGTAGCACCGGGGAGCTGTTTTTT.

In this sample, this clone turned up a few times. Additional DNA sequences in this sample encode the identical CDR3. The rearrangement links TRBV5-1 to TRBJ2-5; D is undetermined. The CDR3 spans 11 residues. Per germline, CDR1 SGHRS and CDR2 YFSETQ. V lost 1 base and J lost 2, with 0 bases in between. This CDR3 reads CASSLQETQYF. The DNA for the CDR3 is TGCGCCAGCAGCTTGCAAGAGACCCAGTACTTC.

This sequence joins TRBV2 and TRBJ2-3, with TRBD2 matching 13 bases. Per germline, CDR1 SNHLY and CDR2 FYNNEI. V trimming: 6 bases; J trimming: 2 bases; junction bases outside the gene matches: 5. The CDR3 extends over 16 amino acids. CDR3 coding DNA: TGTGCCAGCAGACTGACTAGCGGGGGGTCCACAGATACGCAGTATTTT. Amino acid sequence: CASRLTSGGSTDTQYF.

This sequence joins TRBV5-4 and TRBJ2-7; D is unresolved. Between the trimmed V and J ends, which lost 0 bases and 0 bases, there was a span of 7 bases. Germline lookup yields CDR1 SGHNT and CDR2 YYREEE (reference sequence). The CDR3 covers 14 residues. The CDR3 loop is CASSLGTASYEQYF. In DNA, the CDR3 is TGTGCCAGCAGCTTGGGTACAGCCTCCTACGAGCAGTACTTC.

V gene TRBV30 combines with J gene TRBJ1-6; tentatively, D is TRBD1 (5 bases). The CDR3 runs to 15 residues. Germline V gene lookup returns CDR1 GTSNPN and CDR2 SVGIG (reference sequence). V lost 1 base and J 10 bases, leaving 17 bases between the germline ends. CDR3 sequence: CAWSAETRGRSPLHF. The CDR3, as DNA: TGTGCCTGGAGTGCCGAAACGAGGGGCCGATCACCCCTCCACTTT.